The subject of this entry is one TCR beta chain. Its antigen remains unknown. This record comes from a study of Ad26.COV2.S vaccination and SARS-CoV-2 variants. The overall study: Each vaccinee took Ad26.COV2.S intramuscularly, once or twice 56 days apart.

The treatment: about 20 received Ad26.COV2.S at low or high dose, single or two shots; several received placebo; per-sample allocation not given. Specimen acquisition occurred on day 63 following the initial vaccine or placebo injection. Overall study results and limits: Vaccine recipients surpassed placebo recipients in spike-specific TCR breadth.

Profiling relied on immunoSEQ multiplex PCR, and the TCRdb table lists in-frame clones only, not all of them. The data contain 290,000 or so clones, more than 70% of them singletons. Germline-derived CDR1 and CDR2 are GTSNPN and SVGIG (reference sequence). This CDR3 spans 16 amino acids. With 4 bases clipped from V and 5 bases from J, the junction kept 10 bases outside the gene matches. The input for sequencing was peripheral blood, taken in a trial of Ad26.COV2.S vaccine versus placebo. This chain uses TRBV30 with TRBJ1-4; 10 bases fit TRBD1. This receptor was identified in a person aged 18-60 years who received the Ad26.COV2.S COVID-19 vaccine or a placebo. The CDR3 is CAWKGIPGQGNEKLFF. Here the CDR3 DNA reads TGTGCCTGGAAGGGGATCCCGGGACAGGGGAATGAAAAACTGTTTTTT.